This TCR beta chain was observed in a study of shared clonotypes between healthy human individuals. TCRdb's table, derived via immunoSEQ multiplex PCR, lists solely in-frame clones and lacks some. The sample lists 2.3 million or so clones; more than 85% were seen once. CD45RA-negative memory and CD45RA+ naive subsets were split from the CD4+ cells. This clone was seen a single time. Its antigen is currently unknown. Study results and caveats: Among donors, the sharing of clonotypes was expected to be influenced by sequencing depth.

This receptor was taken from a man aged 18-30 years in good health. Some clones in this sample may be carry-over from other donors' samples. Sequencing input: naive CD4+ T cells from PBMCs. As for subset: CD45RA+ positively selected.

This CDR3 is CASSLLQTGGYTF. CDR3 nucleotides: TGTGCCAGCAGCTTACTACAAACAGGTGGCTACACCTTC. This sequence joins TRBV7-3 and TRBJ1-2; a possible D gene is TRBD1 (5 bases). The CDR3 loop spans 13 amino acids. The V and J ends lost 2 bases and 7 bases respectively, with 11 bases between them. CDR1 and CDR2 from the germline V gene are SGHTA and FQGTGA. Complete variable domain (other parts from reference TRBV7-3 and TRBJ1-2): GAGVSQTPSNKVTEKGKYVELRCDPISGHTALYWYRQSLGQGPEFLIYFQGTGAADDSGLPNDRFFAVRPEGSVSTLKIQRTERGDSAVYLCASSLLQTGGYTFGSGTRLTVV.